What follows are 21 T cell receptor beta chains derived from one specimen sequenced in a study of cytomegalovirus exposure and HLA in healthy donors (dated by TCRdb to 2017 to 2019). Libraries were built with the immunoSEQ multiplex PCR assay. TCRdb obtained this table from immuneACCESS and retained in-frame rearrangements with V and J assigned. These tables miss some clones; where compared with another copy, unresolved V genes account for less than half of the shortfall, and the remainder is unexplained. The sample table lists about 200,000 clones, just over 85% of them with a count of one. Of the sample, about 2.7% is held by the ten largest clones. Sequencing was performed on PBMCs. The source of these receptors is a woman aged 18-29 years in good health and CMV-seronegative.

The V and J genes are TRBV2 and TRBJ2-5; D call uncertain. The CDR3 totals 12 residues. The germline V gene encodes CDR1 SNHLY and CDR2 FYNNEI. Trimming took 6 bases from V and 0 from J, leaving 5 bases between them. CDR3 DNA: TGTGCCAGCAGGCGAGACCAAGAGACCCAGTACTTC. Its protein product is CASRRDQETQYF.

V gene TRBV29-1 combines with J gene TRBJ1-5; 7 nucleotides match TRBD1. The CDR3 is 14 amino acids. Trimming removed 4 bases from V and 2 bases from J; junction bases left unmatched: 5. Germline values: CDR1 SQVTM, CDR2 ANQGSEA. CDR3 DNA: TGCAGCGTTGCCCCAGGGGGAGGCAATCAGCCCCAGCATTTT. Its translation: CSVAPGGGNQPQHF.

The chain's CDR3 is CASSVDTGRDGYTF. The CDR3 coding sequence is TGTGCCAGCAGCGTAGACACAGGGAGAGATGGCTACACCTTC. This sequence joins TRBV9 and TRBJ1-2; weak D call: TRBD1 (6 bases). V was trimmed by 0 bases and J by 6 bases, leaving 12 bases between them. The germline CDR1 and CDR2 sequences are SGDLS and YYNGEE. The CDR3 spans 14 residues.

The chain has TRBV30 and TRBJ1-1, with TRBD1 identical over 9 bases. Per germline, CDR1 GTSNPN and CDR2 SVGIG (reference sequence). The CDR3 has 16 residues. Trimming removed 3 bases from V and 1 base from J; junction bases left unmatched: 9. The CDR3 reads CAWSGLPGQGNTEAFF. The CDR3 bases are TGTGCCTGGAGCGGACTTCCGGGACAGGGGAACACTGAAGCTTTCTTT.

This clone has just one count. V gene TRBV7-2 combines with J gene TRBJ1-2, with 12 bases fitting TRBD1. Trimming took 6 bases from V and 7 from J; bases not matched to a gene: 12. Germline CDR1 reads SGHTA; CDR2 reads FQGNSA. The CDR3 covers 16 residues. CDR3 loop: CASSYDWDRGRSGYTF. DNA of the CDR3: TGTGCCAGCAGTTATGACTGGGACAGGGGGCGCTCTGGCTACACCTTC.

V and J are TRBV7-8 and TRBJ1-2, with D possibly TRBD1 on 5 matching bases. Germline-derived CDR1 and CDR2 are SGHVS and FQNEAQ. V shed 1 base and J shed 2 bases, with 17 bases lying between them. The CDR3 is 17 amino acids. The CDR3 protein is CASSLGTKGRGNYGYTF. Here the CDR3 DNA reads TGTGCCAGCAGCTTAGGAACTAAGGGGCGCGGAAACTATGGCTACACCTTC.

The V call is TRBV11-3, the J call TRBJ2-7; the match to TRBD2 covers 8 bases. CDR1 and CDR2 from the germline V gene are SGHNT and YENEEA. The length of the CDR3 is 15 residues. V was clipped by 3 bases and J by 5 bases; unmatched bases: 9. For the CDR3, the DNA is TGTGCCAGCAGCTTGGGAAGCGGGAGTTACGACGAGCAGTACTTC. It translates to CASSLGSGSYDEQYF. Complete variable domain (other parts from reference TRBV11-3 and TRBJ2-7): EAGVVQSPRYKIIEKKQPVAFWCNPISGHNTLYWYLQNLGQGPELLIRYENEEAVDDSQLPKDRFSAERLKGVDSTLKIQPAELGDSAVYLCASSLGSGSYDEQYFGPGTRLTVT.

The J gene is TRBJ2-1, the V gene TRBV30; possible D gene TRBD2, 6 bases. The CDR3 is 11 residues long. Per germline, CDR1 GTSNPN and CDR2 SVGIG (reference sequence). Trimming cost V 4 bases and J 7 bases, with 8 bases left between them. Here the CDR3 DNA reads TGTGCCTGGACCGGGGGTAATGAGCAGTTCTTC. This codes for CAWTGGNEQFF.

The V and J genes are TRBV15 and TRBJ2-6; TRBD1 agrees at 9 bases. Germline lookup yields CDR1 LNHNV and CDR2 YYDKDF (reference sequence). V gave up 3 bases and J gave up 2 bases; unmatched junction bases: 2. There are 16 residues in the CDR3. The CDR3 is CATSSTGGAGANVLTF. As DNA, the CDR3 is TGTGCCACCAGCAGCACAGGGGGCGCTGGGGCCAACGTCCTGACTTTC.

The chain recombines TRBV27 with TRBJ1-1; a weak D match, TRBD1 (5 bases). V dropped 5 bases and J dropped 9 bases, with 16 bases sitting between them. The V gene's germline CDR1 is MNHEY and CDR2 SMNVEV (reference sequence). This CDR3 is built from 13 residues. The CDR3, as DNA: TGTGCCAGCAGTGGGGCTCGCCCAATAAAAGCTTTCTTT. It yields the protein CASSGARPIKAFF.

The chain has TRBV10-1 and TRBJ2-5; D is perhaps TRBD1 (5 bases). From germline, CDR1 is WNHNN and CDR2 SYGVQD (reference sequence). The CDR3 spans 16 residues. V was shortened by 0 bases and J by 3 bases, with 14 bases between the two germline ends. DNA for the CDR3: TGCGCCAGCAGTGAGTCTAAGGGGAACCGAGAAGAGACCCAGTACTTC. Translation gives CASSESKGNREETQYF.

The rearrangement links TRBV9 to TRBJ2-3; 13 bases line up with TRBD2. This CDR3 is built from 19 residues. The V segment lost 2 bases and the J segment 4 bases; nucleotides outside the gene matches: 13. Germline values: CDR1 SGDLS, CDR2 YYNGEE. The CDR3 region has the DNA TGTGCCAGCAGCGTGCGGCAGGGTACTAGCGGGAGGGGGGCAGATACGCAGTATTTT. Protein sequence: CASSVRQGTSGRGADTQYF. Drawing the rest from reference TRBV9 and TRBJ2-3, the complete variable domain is DSGVTQTPKHLITATGQRVTLRCSPRSGDLSVYWYQQSLDQGLQFLIQYYNGEERAKGNILERFSAQQFPDLHSELNLSSLELGDSALYFCASSVRQGTSGRGADTQYFGPGTRLTVL.

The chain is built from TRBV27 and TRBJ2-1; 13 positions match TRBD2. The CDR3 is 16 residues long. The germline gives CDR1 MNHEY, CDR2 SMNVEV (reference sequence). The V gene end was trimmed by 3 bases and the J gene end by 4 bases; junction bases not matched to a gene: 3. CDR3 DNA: TGTGCCAGCAGTTTGTCGGGACTAGCGGGATACAATGAGCAGTTCTTC. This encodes CASSLSGLAGYNEQFF.

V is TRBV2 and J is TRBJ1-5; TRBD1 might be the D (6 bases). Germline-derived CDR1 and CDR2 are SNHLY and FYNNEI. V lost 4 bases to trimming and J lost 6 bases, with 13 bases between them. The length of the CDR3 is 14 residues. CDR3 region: CASSGARTVQPQHF. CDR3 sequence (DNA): TGTGCCAGCAGTGGAGCCCGGACAGTTCAGCCCCAGCATTTT.

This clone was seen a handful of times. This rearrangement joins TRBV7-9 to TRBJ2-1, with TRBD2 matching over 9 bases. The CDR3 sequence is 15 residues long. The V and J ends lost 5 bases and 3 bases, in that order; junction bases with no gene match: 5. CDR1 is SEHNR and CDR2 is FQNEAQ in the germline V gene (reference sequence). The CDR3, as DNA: TGTGCCAGCAGCAGACTAGCGGATTTCTACAATGAGCAGTTCTTC. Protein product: CASSRLADFYNEQFF.

CDR3 residues: CASSQDLGAGVEETQYF. In DNA form, the CDR3 reads TGCGCCAGCAGCCAAGATCTCGGGGCGGGAGTTGAAGAGACCCAGTACTTC. The rearrangement links TRBV4-1 to TRBJ2-5; 7 nucleotides match TRBD2. In germline, CDR1 is MGHRA, CDR2 YSYEKL. The junction had 10 bases not matched to a gene; V was cut back by 0 bases and J by 3 bases. This CDR3 region has 17 residues.

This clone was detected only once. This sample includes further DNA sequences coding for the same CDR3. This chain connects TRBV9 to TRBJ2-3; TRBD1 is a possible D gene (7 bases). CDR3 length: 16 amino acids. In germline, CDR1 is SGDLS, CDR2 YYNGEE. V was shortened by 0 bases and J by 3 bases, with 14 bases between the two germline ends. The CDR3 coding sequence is TGTGCCAGCAGCGTAGTTGGAGGGGGCGGGACAGATACGCAGTATTTT. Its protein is CASSVVGGGGTDTQYF.

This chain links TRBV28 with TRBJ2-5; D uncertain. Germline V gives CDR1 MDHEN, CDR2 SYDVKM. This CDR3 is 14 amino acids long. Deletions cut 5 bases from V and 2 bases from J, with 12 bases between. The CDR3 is CASSPPTSQETQYF. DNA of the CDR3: TGTGCCAGCAGTCCCCCGACAAGTCAAGAGACCCAGTACTTC.

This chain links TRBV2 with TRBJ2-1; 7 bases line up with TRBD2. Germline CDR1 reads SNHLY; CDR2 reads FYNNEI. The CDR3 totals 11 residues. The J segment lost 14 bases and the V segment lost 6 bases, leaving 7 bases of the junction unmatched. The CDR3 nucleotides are TGTGCCAGCAGCCCCGGACTAGTTAAGTTCTTC. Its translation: CASSPGLVKFF.

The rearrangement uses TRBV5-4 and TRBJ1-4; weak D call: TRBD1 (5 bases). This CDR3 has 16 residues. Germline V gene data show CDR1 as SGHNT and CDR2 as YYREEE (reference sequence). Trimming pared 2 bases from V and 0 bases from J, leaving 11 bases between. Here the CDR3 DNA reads TGTGCCAGCAGCTTAAGGGGATCACCAACTAATGAAAAACTGTTTTTT. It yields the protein CASSLRGSPTNEKLFF.

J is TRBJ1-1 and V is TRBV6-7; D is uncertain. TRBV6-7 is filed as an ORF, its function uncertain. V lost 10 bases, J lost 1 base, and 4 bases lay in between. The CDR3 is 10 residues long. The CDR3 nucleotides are TGTGCCAACAAGAACACTGAAGCTTTCTTT. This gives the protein CANKNTEAFF.